The 18 T cell receptor beta chains presented below share a single source sample, sequenced in a study of CD8 T cells in Susac syndrome. Random hexamers were used to reverse transcribe about 0.5 to 1 ug of RNA. MiXCR, run by TCRdb on the immunoSEQ multiplex PCR reads, gives a single entry per CDR3 protein. In the table there are 150,000 to 200,000 distinct CDR3 sequences, roughly nine tenths of which are singletons. The sample was CD4+ T cells from PBMCs. These receptors were obtained from a human donor with Susac syndrome.

The chain combines TRBV6-4 with TRBJ2-2; 10 nucleotides agree with TRBD2. CDR1 and CDR2 from the germline V gene are MRHNA and SNTAGT. V shed 3 bases, J shed 4 bases, and the junction held 5 bases outside the gene matches. The CDR3 runs 16 residues. The CDR3 DNA follows: TGTGCCAGCAGTGAGAGGAGCGGGGGGGCCACCGGGGAGCTGTTTTTT. It codes for CASSERSGGATGELFF.

As regards this clonotype: Germline and junction disagree at one end, which may indicate a read error. V gene TRBV7-9 combines with J gene TRBJ1-1, with D uncertain. Germline CDR1 and CDR2: SEHNR and FQNEAQ (reference sequence). The CDR3 spans 15 residues. The CDR3 DNA follows: TGTGACAGCAGCTTTGGTGAAGTTGGGAACACTGAAGCTTTCTTT. It translates to CDSSFGEVGNTEAFF.

The chain carries TRBV20-1 and TRBJ2-1, with 10 bases fitting TRBD2. CDR1 is DFQATT, CDR2 SNEGSKA, per germline (reference sequence). V was pared by 6 bases and J by 4 bases, with 6 bases of the junction left unmatched. The CDR3 sequence is 14 residues long. In nucleotides, the CDR3 is TGCAGTGCACCACTAGCGGGAAGATACAATGAGCAGTTCTTC. Its protein product is CSAPLAGRYNEQFF.

V and J are TRBV25-1 and TRBJ2-1, with 7 bases aligning to TRBD2. The V gene end was trimmed by 8 bases and the J gene end by 5 bases; junction bases not matched to a gene: 12. The CDR3 runs 15 residues. The germline CDR1 and CDR2 sequences are MGHDK and SYGVNS. This chain's CDR3 is CASGGWSGKNNEQFF. Here the CDR3 DNA reads TGTGCCAGCGGAGGGTGGAGCGGGAAGAACAATGAGCAGTTCTTC.

The chain recombines TRBV20-1 with TRBJ2-7; either TRBD1 or TRBD2 may supply D (5 bases each). The V gene lost 5 bases and the J gene lost 5 bases, with 13 bases spanning the gap. CDR3 length equals 12 residues. Germline lookup yields CDR1 DFQATT and CDR2 SNEGSKA (reference sequence). Written as DNA, the CDR3 is TGCAGTGCTGGGACCCAAGGAAACGAGCAGTACTTC. Translation: CSAGTQGNEQYF.

This clonotype was observed a single time. The chain couples TRBV4-1 to TRBJ1-1; no clear D. The CDR3 spans 15 residues. Per the germline V gene, CDR1 is MGHRA and CDR2 is YSYEKL. The V end was cut by 4 bases, the J end by 3 bases, with 15 bases between. The CDR3 region has the DNA TGCGCCAGCAGCCGTTATTTAGGTATAGACACTGAAGCTTTCTTT. Encoded protein: CASSRYLGIDTEAFF.

The rearrangement links TRBV29-1 to TRBJ2-5, with D unclear. Germline CDR1 is SQVTM and CDR2 is ANQGSEA. Trimming cost V 5 bases and J 5 bases, with 15 bases left between them. This CDR3 has 13 amino acids. CDR3 DNA: TGCAGCGTTTATAGCTTCGGAAGGGAGACCCAGTACTTC. It encodes CSVYSFGRETQYF.

This clonotype was counted only a few times. The chain couples TRBV5-6 to TRBJ2-7, with D possibly matching TRBD2 (5 bases). Germline loops: CDR1 SGHDT, CDR2 YYEEEE. The CDR3 length is 11 residues. V gave up 4 bases and J gave up 4 bases, with 6 bases separating them. CDR3 in DNA: TGTGCCAGCAGCCGGGAATACGAGCAGTACTTC. Translated, it gives CASSREYEQYF.

In its sample, this clonotype was seen a few times. This chain's CDR3 is CASSPNYNEQFF. CDR3 nucleotides: TGTGCCAGTAGCCCCAATTACAATGAGCAGTTCTTC. V gene TRBV19 combines with J gene TRBJ2-1; no reliable D call. The length of the CDR3 is 12 residues. V was shortened by 6 bases and J by 4 bases, with 7 bases between the two germline ends. Germline CDR1 LNHDA, CDR2 SQIVND (reference sequence).

The table lists this clonotype with a count of one. V is TRBV3-1 and J is TRBJ1-1, with a weak D call TRBD1 (6 bases). With 7 bases removed from V and 1 base from J, the gap between germline ends came to 10 bases. This CDR3 is built from 13 residues. The V gene's germline CDR1 is LGHDT and CDR2 YNNKEL (reference sequence). In DNA form, the CDR3 reads TGTGCCAGCAAGGAAGGGGGGAACACTGAAGCTTTCTTT. Translated, it gives CASKEGGNTEAFF.

The V and J genes are TRBV27 and TRBJ1-2; D unclear. The CDR3 spans 14 residues. V was shortened by 8 bases and J by 4 bases, with 17 bases between the two germline ends. The germline CDR1 and CDR2 sequences are MNHEY and SMNVEV (reference sequence). This CDR3 is CASRFLLEGYGYTF. The CDR3 DNA reads as TGTGCCAGCCGCTTTCTATTAGAGGGCTATGGCTACACCTTC.

The chain combines TRBV6-5 with TRBJ2-1; 10 nucleotides line up with TRBD2. Looked up from germline, CDR1 is MNHEY and CDR2 is SVGAGI. Unmatched junction bases numbered 9, after V lost 6 bases and J lost 7 bases. This CDR3 has 15 amino acids. CDR3 protein: CASSLSGRAGNEQFF. CDR3 nucleotides: TGTGCCAGCAGCCTCAGCGGGAGGGCTGGGAATGAGCAGTTCTTC.

This clonotype has more than one count but fewer than ten. The chain links TRBV6-2 or TRBV6-3 to TRBJ2-7, with D perhaps TRBD1 (6 bases). Trimming removed 4 bases from V and 13 bases from J, with 14 bases in between. CDR1 and CDR2 from the germline V gene are MNHEY and SVGEGT. The CDR3 is 11 residues long. The CDR3 coding sequence is TGTGCCAGCAGTTTAGGACAGCCGATTTACTTC. Encoded protein: CASSLGQPIYF.

This clonotype was seen a single time. This chain connects TRBV4-1 to TRBJ2-1; possibly TRBD1 or TRBD2 for D (5 bases each). Trimming pared 1 base from V and 0 bases from J, leaving 10 bases between. From germline, CDR1 is MGHRA and CDR2 YSYEKL. The length of the CDR3 is 16 residues. In DNA form, the CDR3 reads TGCGCCAGCAGCCAAGTAAGGGGACCCTCCTACAATGAGCAGTTCTTC. Amino acids: CASSQVRGPSYNEQFF.

This chain connects TRBV12-3 or TRBV12-4 to TRBJ1-2; 10 nucleotides align to TRBD1. This CDR3 comprises 14 residues. V lost 0 bases, J lost 7 bases, and 2 bases stayed unmatched. The CDR3 DNA is TGTGCCAGCAGTTTAGCGAGGGACAGGGGTGGCTACACCTTC. The encoded protein is CASSLARDRGGYTF.

The chain couples TRBV10-3 to TRBJ2-7, with TRBD1 identical over 10 bases. Germline values: CDR1 ENHRY, CDR2 SYGVKD. After removal of 5 bases from V and 4 bases from J, the junction contained 11 bases not matched to a gene. This CDR3 is built from 16 residues. The CDR3 reads CAISSTGGPVGYEQYF. CDR3 nucleotides: TGTGCCATCAGTTCGACAGGGGGCCCTGTTGGGTACGAGCAGTACTTC.

This rearrangement joins TRBV7-2 to TRBJ2-3; D is unresolved. In germline, CDR1 is SGHTA, CDR2 FQGNSA. The CDR3 loop spans 16 amino acids. Trimming cost V 7 bases and J 0 bases, with 17 bases left between them. CDR3 protein: CASTHTAVNSTDTQYF. The CDR3 coding sequence is TGTGCCAGCACCCACACGGCGGTCAACAGCACAGATACGCAGTATTTT.

This clonotype occurred a few times. The chain employs TRBV12-3 or TRBV12-4 and TRBJ1-5; 7 positions agree with TRBD1. V lost 1 base to trimming and J lost 1 base; unmatched junction nucleotides: 1. There are 15 residues in the CDR3. This CDR3 reads CASSLDRGSNQPQHF. Here the CDR3 DNA reads TGTGCCAGCAGTTTAGACAGGGGCAGCAATCAGCCCCAGCATTTT.